A selection of T cell receptor beta chains follows, all from one sample in a study of CD8+CD57+ T cells in acquired aplastic anemia. TCRdb independently ran MiXCR on the reads; one entry per CDR3 protein. Of approximately 190,000 distinct CDR3 sequences listed, more than 45% are singletons. Sequencing was done on a sample of sorted CD4+, CD8+, or CD8+CD57+ T cells (not recorded which) from PBMCs. These receptor sequences come from a human donor with aplastic anemia. Both conserved end residues are part of each CDR3. D genes are given only for firm matches. Size is omitted from some rows. Given values are once, few, many or a class for expanded clones.

d_gene,abundance,v_gene,j_gene,CDR3aa,CDR3nt
-,-,TRBV24-1,TRBJ2-3,CATSDGGTDTQYF,TGTGCCACCAGTGATGGAGGGACAGATACGCAGTATTTT
-,-,TRBV2,TRBJ1-1,CASSLVSSQNTEAFF,TGTGCCAGCAGCTTAGTTTCAAGCCAGAACACTGAAGCTTTCTTT
TRBD2,-,TRBV4-1,TRBJ2-7,CASSQDRAGGPIEQYF,TGCGCCAGCAGCCAAGATAGAGCGGGGGGACCCATCGAGCAGTACTTC
TRBD1,-,TRBV19,TRBJ1-2,CASLWTGTYGYTF,TGTGCCAGCCTATGGACAGGGACCTATGGCTACACCTTC
TRBD2,-,TRBV10-1,TRBJ2-7,CASSDGGTSVYEQYF,TGCGCCAGCAGTGATGGTGGGACTAGCGTGTACGAGCAGTACTTC
TRBD1,-,TRBV2,TRBJ1-5,CASSPLDRANQPQHF,TGTGCCAGCAGTCCCCTAGACAGGGCCAATCAGCCCCAGCATTTT
-,-,TRBV20-1,TRBJ2-1,CSAREPEGQFF,TGCAGTGCTAGGGAGCCAGAGGGGCAGTTCTTC
TRBD1,many,TRBV6-5,TRBJ2-1,CASSYGTGNEQFF,TGTGCCAGCAGTTACGGGACAGGGAATGAGCAGTTCTTC
-,-,TRBV20-1,TRBJ2-2,CSASPGAGFRTGELFF,TGCAGTGCTAGCCCAGGGGCGGGTTTCCGAACCGGGGAGCTGTTTTTT
TRBD1,many,TRBV4-1,TRBJ1-3,CASSQGTGGNTIYF,TGCGCCAGCAGCCAAGGGACAGGTGGAAACACCATATATTTT
-,many,TRBV6-1,TRBJ1-1,CASSPSWSLFGAFF,TGTGCCAGCAGCCCCTCGTGGTCCCTATTTGGGGCTTTCTTT
TRBD2,-,TRBV2,TRBJ2-3,CASSHRGGLTTDTQYF,TGTGCCAGCAGCCACCGGGGGGGGCTAACCACAGATACGCAGTATTTT
TRBD1,many,TRBV12-3/TRBV12-4,TRBJ1-5,CASSGGTGGFGNQPQHF,TGTGCCAGCAGCGGGGGGACAGGGGGCTTCGGCAATCAGCCCCAGCATTTT
TRBD1,-,TRBV11-1,TRBJ1-1,CASSFDRAGNTEAFF,TGTGCCAGCAGCTTCGACAGGGCGGGGAACACTGAAGCTTTCTTT
-,many,TRBV29-1,TRBJ1-2,CSAAERNYGYTF,TGCAGCGCTGCGGAAAGGAACTATGGCTACACCTTC
-,-,TRBV19,TRBJ1-1,CASSIVAGEGAEAFF,TGTGCCAGTAGTATAGTGGCGGGGGAAGGCGCTGAAGCTTTCTTT
-,few,TRBV6-1,TRBJ1-2,CASRHLGMSYTF,TGTGCCAGCAGACACCTAGGTATGAGCTACACCTTC
-,-,TRBV2,TRBJ1-1,CASSVSTKDTEAFF,TGTGCCAGCAGTGTTTCAACAAAGGACACTGAAGCTTTCTTT
-,many,TRBV20-1,TRBJ2-7,CSAPRGGSYEQYF,TGCAGTGCCCCGAGGGGAGGCTCCTACGAGCAGTACTTC
-,few,TRBV15,TRBJ1-5,CATSSGHGNQPQHF,TGTGCCACCAGCAGTGGGCATGGCAATCAGCCCCAGCATTTT
-,-,TRBV7-3,TRBJ2-5,CASSLGHGETQYF,TGTGCCAGCAGCTTGGGACATGGAGAGACCCAGTACTTC
-,many,TRBV4-2,TRBJ1-1,CASSQDPGPKGTEAFF,TGTGCCAGCAGCCAAGATCCGGGACCTAAGGGCACTGAAGCTTTCTTT
-,-,TRBV2,TRBJ1-1,CASLGEGNTEAFF,TGTGCCAGCTTAGGGGAGGGAAACACTGAAGCTTTCTTT
-,few,TRBV20-1,TRBJ1-1,CSAQAGGGGTEAFF,TGCAGTGCTCAGGCGGGGGGCGGCGGCACTGAAGCTTTCTTT
TRBD1,-,TRBV20-1,TRBJ2-3,CSAVKDRENTDTQYF,TGCAGTGCGGTAAAGGACAGGGAAAACACAGATACGCAGTATTTT